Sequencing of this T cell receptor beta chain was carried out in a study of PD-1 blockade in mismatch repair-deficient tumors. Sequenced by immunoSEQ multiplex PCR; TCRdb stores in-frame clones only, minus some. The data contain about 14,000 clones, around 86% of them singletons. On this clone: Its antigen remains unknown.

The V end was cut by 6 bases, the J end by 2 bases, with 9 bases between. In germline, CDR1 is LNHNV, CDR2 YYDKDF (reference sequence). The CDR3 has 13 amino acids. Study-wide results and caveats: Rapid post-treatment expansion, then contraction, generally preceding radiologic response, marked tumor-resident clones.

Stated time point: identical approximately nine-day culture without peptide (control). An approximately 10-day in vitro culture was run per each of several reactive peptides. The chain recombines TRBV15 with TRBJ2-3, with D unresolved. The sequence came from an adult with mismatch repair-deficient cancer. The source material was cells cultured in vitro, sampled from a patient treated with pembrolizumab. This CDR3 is CATSQRHTDTQYF. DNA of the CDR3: TGTGCCACCAGTCAAAGGCACACAGATACGCAGTATTTT.